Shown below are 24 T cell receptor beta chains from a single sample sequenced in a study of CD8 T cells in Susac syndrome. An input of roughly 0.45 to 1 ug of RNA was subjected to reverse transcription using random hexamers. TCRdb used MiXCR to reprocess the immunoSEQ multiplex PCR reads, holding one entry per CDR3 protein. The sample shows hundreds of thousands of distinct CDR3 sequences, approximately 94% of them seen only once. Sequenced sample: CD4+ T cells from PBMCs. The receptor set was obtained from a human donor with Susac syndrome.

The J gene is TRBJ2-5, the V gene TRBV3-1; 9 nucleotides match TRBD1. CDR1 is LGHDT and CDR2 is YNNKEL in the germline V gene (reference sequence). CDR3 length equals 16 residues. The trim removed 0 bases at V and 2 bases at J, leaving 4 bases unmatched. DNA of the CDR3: TGTGCCAGCAGCCAAGATAAGGGACAGGGACAAGAGACCCAGTACTTC. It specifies CASSQDKGQGQETQYF.

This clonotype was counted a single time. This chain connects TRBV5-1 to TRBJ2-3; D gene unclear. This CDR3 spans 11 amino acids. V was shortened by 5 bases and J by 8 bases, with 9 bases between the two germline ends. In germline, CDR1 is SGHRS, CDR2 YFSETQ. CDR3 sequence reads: CASSSSFTQYF. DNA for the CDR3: TGCGCCAGCAGTTCCTCCTTTACGCAGTATTTT.

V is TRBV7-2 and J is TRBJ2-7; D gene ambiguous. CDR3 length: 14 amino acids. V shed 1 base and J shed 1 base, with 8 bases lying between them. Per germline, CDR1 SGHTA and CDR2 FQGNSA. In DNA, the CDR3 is TGTGCCAGCAGCTTAGATGTCAGATCCTACGAGCAGTACTTC. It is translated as CASSLDVRSYEQYF.

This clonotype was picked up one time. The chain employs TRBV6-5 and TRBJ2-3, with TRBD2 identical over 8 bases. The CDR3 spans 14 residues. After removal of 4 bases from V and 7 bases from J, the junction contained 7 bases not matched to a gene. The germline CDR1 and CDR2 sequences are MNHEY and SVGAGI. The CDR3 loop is CASSSTFSGNTQYF. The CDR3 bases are TGTGCCAGCAGTTCCACCTTTAGCGGGAATACGCAGTATTTT.

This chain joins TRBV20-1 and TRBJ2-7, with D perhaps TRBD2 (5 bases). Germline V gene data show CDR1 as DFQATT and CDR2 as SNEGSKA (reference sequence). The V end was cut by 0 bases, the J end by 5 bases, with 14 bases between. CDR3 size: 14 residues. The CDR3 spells CSAREMDLVDEQYF. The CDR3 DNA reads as TGCAGTGCTAGAGAAATGGACTTGGTGGACGAGCAGTACTTC.

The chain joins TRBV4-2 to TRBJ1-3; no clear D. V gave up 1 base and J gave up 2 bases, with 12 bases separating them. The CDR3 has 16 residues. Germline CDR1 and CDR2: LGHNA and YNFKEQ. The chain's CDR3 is CASSQGPSGAGNTIYF. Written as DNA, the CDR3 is TGTGCCAGCAGCCAAGGACCAAGTGGAGCTGGAAACACCATATATTTT.

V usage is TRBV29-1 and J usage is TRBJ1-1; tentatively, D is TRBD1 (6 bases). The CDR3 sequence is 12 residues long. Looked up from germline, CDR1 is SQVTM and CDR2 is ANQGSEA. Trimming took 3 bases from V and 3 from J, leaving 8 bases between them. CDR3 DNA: TGCAGCGTTGATCGGGGGCACACTGAAGCTTTCTTT. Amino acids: CSVDRGHTEAFF.

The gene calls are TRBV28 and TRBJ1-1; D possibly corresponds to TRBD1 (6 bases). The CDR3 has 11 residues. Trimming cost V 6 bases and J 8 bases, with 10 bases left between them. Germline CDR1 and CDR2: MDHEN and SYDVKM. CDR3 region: CASRAGGEAFF. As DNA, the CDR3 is TGTGCCAGCAGGGCCGGGGGCGAAGCTTTCTTT.

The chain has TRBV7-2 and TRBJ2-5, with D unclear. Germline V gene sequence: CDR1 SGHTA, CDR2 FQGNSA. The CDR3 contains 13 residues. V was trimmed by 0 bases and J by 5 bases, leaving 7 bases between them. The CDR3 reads CASSLANLETQYF. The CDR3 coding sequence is TGTGCCAGCAGCTTAGCGAACCTCGAGACCCAGTACTTC.

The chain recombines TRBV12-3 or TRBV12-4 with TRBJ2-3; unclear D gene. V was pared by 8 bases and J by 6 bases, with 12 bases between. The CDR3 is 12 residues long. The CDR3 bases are TGTGCCAGCTCAGCAATTTCGGATACGCAGTATTTT. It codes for CASSAISDTQYF.

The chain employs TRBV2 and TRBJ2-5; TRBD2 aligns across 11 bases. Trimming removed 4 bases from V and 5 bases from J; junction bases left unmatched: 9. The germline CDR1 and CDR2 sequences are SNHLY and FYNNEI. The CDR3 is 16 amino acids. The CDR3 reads CASSGSSGGASETQYF. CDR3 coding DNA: TGTGCCAGCAGTGGAAGTAGCGGGGGGGCCTCCGAGACCCAGTACTTC.

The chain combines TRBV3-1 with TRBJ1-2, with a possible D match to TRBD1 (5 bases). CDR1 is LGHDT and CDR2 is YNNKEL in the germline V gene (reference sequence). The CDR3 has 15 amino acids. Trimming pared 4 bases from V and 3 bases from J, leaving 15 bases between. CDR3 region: CASSPGTNEYYGYTF. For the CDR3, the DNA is TGTGCCAGCAGCCCAGGGACCAACGAGTACTATGGCTACACCTTC.

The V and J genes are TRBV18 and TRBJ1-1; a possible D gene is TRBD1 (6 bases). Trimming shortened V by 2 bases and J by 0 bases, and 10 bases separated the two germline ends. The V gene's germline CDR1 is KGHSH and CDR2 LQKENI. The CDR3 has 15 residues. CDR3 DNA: TGTGCCAGCTCACCAGGGGGGGCGGTGAACACTGAAGCTTTCTTT. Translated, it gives CASSPGGAVNTEAFF.

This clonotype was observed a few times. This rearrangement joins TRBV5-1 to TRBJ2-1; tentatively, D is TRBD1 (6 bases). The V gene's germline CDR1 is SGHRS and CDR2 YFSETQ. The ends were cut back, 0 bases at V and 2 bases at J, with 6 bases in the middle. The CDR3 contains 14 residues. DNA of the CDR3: TGCGCCAGCAGCTTGGACAGGGCCTACAATGAGCAGTTCTTC. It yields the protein CASSLDRAYNEQFF.

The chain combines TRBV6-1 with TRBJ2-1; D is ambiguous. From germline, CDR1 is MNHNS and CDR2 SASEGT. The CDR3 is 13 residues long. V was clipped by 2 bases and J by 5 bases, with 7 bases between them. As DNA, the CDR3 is TGTGCCAGCAGTGAAAGGATCAACAATGAGCAGTTCTTC. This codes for CASSERINNEQFF.

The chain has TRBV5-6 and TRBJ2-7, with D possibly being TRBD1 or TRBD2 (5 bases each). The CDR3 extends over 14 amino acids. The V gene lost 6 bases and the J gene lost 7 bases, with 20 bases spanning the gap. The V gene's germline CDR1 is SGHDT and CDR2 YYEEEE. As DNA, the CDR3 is TGTGCCAGCAACAAGGACCCCGCAGGGAGAGAGCAGTACTTC. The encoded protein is CASNKDPAGREQYF.

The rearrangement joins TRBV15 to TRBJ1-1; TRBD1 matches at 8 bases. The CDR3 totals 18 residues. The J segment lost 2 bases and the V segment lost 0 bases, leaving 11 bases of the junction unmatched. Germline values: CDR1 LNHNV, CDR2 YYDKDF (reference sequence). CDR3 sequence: CATSRDTQGVFVNTEAFF. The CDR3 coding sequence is TGTGCCACCAGCAGAGATACACAGGGGGTGTTTGTCAACACTGAAGCTTTCTTT.

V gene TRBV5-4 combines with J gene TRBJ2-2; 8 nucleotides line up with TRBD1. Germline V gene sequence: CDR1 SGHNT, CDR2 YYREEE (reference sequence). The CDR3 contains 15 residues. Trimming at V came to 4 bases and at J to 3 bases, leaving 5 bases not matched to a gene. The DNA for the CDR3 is TGTGCCAGCAGCATCGGGACAGGCTACACCGGGGAGCTGTTTTTT. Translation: CASSIGTGYTGELFF.

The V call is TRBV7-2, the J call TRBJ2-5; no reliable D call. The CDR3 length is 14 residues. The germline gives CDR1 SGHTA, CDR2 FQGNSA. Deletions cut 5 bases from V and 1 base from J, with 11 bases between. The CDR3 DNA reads TGTGCCAGCAGCCGGGCCCACCCCCAAGAGACCCAGTACTTC. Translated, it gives CASSRAHPQETQYF.

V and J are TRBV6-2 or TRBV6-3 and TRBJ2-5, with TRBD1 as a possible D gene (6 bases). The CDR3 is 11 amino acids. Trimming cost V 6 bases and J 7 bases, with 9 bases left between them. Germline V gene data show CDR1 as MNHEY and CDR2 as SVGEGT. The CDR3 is CASRQGLTQYF. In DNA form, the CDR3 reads TGTGCCAGCAGGCAGGGGTTGACCCAGTACTTC.

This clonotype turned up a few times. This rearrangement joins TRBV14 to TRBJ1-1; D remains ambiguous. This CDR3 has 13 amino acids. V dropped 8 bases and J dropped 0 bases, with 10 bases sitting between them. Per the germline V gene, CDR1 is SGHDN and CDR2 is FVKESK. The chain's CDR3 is CASSSLMNTEAFF. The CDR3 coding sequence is TGTGCCAGCTCATCTTTGATGAACACTGAAGCTTTCTTT.

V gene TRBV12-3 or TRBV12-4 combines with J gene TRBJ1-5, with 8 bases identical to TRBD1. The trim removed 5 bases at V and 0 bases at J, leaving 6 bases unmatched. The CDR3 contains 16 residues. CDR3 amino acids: CASSPGQGLSNQPQHF. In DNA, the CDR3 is TGTGCCAGCAGTCCCGGACAGGGACTTAGCAATCAGCCCCAGCATTTT.

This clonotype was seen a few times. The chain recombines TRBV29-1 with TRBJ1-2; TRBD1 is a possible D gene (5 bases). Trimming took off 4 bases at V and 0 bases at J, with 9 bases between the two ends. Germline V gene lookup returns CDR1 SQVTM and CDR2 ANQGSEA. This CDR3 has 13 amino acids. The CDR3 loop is CSVVVTANYGYTF. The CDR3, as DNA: TGCAGCGTTGTTGTGACAGCTAACTATGGCTACACCTTC.

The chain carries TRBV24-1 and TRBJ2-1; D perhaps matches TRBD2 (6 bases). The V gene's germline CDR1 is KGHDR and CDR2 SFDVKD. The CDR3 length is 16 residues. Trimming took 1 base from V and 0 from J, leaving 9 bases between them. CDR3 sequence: CATSDFGGSSYNEQFF. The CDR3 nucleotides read TGTGCCACCAGTGATTTCGGGGGAAGCTCCTACAATGAGCAGTTCTTC.